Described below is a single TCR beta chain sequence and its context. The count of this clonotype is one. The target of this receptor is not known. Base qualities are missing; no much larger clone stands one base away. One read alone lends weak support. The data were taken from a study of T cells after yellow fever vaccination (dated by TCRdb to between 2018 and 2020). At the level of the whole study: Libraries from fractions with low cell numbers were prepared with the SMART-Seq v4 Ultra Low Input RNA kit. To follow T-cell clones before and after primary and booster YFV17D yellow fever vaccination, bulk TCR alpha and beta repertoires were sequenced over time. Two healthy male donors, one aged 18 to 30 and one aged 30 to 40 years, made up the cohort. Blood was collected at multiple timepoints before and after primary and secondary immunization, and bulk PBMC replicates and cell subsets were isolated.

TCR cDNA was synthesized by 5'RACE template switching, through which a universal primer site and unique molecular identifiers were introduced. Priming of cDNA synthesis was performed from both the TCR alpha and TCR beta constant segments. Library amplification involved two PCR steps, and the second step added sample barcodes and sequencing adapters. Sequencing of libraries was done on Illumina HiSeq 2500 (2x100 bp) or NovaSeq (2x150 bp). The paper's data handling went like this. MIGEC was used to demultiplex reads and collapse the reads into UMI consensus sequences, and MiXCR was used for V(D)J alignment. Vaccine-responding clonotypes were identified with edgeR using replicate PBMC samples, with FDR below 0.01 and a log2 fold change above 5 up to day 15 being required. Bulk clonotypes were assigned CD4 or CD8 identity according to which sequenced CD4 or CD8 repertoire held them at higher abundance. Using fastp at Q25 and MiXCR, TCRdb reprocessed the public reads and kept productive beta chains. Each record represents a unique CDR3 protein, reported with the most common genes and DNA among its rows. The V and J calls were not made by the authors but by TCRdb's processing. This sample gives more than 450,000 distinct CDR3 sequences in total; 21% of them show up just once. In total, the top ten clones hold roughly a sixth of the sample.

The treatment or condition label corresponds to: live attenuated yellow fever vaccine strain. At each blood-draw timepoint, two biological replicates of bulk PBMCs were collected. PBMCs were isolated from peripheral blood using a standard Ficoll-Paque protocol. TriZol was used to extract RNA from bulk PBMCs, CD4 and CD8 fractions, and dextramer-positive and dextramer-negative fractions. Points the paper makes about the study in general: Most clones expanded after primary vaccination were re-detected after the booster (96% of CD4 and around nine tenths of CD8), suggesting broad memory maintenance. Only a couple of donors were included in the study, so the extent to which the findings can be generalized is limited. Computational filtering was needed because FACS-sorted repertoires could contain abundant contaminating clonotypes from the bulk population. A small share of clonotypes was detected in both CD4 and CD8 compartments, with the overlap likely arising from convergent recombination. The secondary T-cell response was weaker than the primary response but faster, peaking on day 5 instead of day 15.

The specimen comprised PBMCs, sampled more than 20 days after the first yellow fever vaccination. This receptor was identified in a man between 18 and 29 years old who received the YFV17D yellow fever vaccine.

The sequenced DNA: TGTGCCTGGAGTGCAGGGCACTCTGGGGCCAACGTCCTGACTTTC. Its translation is CAWSAGHSGANVLTF. Recombination connected TRBV30 to TRBJ2-6, with TRBD1 as a weak D call on 5 bases. V is reduced by 1 base and J by 0 bases, leaving a spacing of 7 bases between them. Including cysteine and phenylalanine, the CDR3 has 15 amino acids. Only the CDR3 DNA stays, 45 bases, in frame from base 1. In the germline V gene (reference sequence), CDR1 corresponds to GTSNPN and CDR2 to SVGIG.